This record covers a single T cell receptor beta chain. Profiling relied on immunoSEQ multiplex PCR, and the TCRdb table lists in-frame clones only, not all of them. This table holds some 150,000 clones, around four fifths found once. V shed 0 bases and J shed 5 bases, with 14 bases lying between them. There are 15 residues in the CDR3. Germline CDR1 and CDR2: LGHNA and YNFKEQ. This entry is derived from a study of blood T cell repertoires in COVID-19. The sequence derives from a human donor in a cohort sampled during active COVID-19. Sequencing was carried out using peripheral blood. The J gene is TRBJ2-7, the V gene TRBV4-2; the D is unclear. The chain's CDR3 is CASSQDLFSPDEQYF. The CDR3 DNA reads TGTGCCAGCAGCCAAGATCTCTTCTCTCCTGACGAGCAGTACTTC.